The subject of this entry is one T cell receptor (beta chain). The antigen remains undetermined. The data were taken from a study of T cell clonotyping in hematopoietic cell transplantation. The protocol was immunoSEQ multiplex PCR, while the TCRdb copy is restricted to in-frame clones and leaves out a portion. The sample shows some 1,000 clones, over 90% of them seen only once. General study points: Higher Inverse Simpson Index values in graft donor and pretransplant recipient predicted broader posttransplant TCR diversity. Recipient TCR diversity dropped after transplant; expanded clonotypes rose from day 30 to 180. Few recipient clonotypes overlapped donors; over 95% were de novo at given depth.

The germline V gene has CDR1 LNHNV and CDR2 YYDKDF (reference sequence). The CDR3 has 16 residues. V dropped 5 bases and J dropped 0; count of bases not matched to a gene: 7. The rearrangement uses TRBV15 and TRBJ1-5; 7 nucleotides match TRBD1. The sequence was collected from a male patient aged 50 to 59 who had an allogeneic stem cell transplant from a related donor, so T cells may come from the graft donor. Some clones in this sample may be carry-over from other donors' samples. Material: PBMCs, obtained 180 days after allogeneic stem cell transplant. The CDR3 protein is CATSDDREDSNQPQHF. The CDR3 DNA reads TGTGCCACCAGCGATGACAGGGAAGATAGCAATCAGCCCCAGCATTTT.